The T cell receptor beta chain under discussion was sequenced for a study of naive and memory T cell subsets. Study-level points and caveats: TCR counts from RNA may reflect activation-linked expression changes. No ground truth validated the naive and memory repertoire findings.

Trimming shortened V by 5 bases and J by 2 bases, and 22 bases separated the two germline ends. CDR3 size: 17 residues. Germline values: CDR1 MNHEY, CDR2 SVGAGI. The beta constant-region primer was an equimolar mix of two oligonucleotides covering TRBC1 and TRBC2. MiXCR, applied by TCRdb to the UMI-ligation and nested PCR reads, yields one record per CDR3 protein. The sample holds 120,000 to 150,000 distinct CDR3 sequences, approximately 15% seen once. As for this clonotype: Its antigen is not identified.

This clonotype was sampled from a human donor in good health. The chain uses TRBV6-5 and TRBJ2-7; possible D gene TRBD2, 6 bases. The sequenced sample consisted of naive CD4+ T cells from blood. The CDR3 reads CASSRLAPGVAPYEQYF. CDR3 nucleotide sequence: TGTGCCAGCAGTCGGCTGGCCCCGGGGGTAGCGCCCTACGAGCAGTACTTC.